This TCR beta chain was observed in a study of cytomegalovirus exposure and HLA in healthy donors. Study-wide findings and caveats: Testing in vitro showed a few CMV-associated chains specific for CMV antigens. Being productive about 90% or about 30% of the time was typical of most TCR beta V segments in an earlier analysis.

As to this clone: Its target is unknown.

PCR amplification relied on 60 Vbeta primers (plus 13 Jbeta primers). Clones were read by immunoSEQ multiplex PCR, and TCRdb kept only the in-frame ones, dropping some. The repertoire has about 35,000 clones, approximately 76% of them found once; the top ten carry less than 10%. What was sequenced was PBMCs. This sequence originates from a woman aged 25-40 years in good health and CMV-seropositive.

This CDR3 is CASSYQPGLAGYEQYF. Written as DNA, the CDR3 is TGTGCCAGCAGTTACCAGCCGGGACTAGCGGGCTACGAGCAGTACTTC. The chain employs TRBV6-5 and TRBJ2-7; 12 bases agree with TRBD2. The CDR3 covers 16 residues. Germline V gene lookup returns CDR1 MNHEY and CDR2 SVGAGI. J lost 3 bases, V lost 2 bases, and 5 bases had no gene match.